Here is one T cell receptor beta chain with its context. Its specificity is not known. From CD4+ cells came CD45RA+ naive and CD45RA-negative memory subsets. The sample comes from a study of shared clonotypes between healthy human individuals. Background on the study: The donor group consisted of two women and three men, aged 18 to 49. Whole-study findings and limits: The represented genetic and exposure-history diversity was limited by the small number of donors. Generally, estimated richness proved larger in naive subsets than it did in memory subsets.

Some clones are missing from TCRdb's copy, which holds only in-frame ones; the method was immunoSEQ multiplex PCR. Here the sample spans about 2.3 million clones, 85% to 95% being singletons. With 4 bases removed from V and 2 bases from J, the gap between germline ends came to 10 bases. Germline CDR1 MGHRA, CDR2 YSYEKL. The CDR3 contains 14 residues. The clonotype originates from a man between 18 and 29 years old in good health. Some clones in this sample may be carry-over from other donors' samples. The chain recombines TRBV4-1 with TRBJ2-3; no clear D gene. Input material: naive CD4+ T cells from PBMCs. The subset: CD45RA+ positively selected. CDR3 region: CASSPPLHTDTQYF. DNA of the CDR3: TGCGCCAGCAGCCCCCCGCTCCACACAGATACGCAGTATTTT.